This TCR beta chain was recorded in a study of somatic mutations in cytotoxic T cells in rheumatoid arthritis. This clone was counted a single time. The V and J ends lost 4 bases and 4 bases respectively, with 20 bases between them. CDR1 and CDR2 from the germline V gene are SGDLS and YYNGEE. This CDR3 is 16 amino acids long. The table came from immunoSEQ multiplex PCR; TCRdb's copy has only in-frame clones and leaves some out. This table has some 6,700 clones, 77% appearing once. The input for sequencing was CD8+ T cells sorted from blood, taken at a follow-up visit. V is TRBV9 and J is TRBJ2-5; maybe TRBD1 (6 bases). This TCR was sampled from a woman in her sixties or seventies with rheumatoid arthritis. CDR3 region: CASSPEARGGRETQYF. CDR3 bases: TGTGCCAGCAGCCCCGAAGCCAGGGGTGGTAGAGAGACCCAGTACTTC.